A selection of T cell receptor beta chains follows, all from one sample in a study of blood T cell repertoires in COVID-19. Clones were sequenced by immunoSEQ multiplex PCR, and TCRdb holds only the in-frame ones, with some missing. This table has hundreds of thousands of clones, 65% to 85% appearing once. Sequencing was done on a sample of peripheral blood. These receptors were collected from a middle-aged woman with active or convalescent COVID-19. Each CDR3 is given with its conserved first and last residue. A D gene is named only where the DNA matches it firmly. Rows may omit the clone size; those that give it use once, few, many or a size class.

clone_size	v_call	d_call	j_call	cdr3_nt	cdr3_aa
-	TRBV9	TRBD1	TRBJ1-1	TGTGCCAGCAGCCCTCGGACAGGGAAAAACACTGAAGCTTTCTTT	CASSPRTGKNTEAFF
-	TRBV6-1	-	TRBJ1-1	TGTGCCAGCCTAGACAGCAACACTGAAGCTTTCTTT	CASLDSNTEAFF
-	TRBV10-3	TRBD1	TRBJ2-1	TGTGCCATCAGCCTCGCCGACAGGGTGGGGACCAATGAGCAGTTCTTC	CAISLADRVGTNEQFF
-	TRBV5-4	TRBD2	TRBJ2-1	TGTGCCAGCAGCCCGACTAGCGGGGGCTTGGGGGCCTACAATGAGCAGTTCTTC	CASSPTSGGLGAYNEQFF
-	TRBV5-5	-	TRBJ1-6	TGTGCCAGCAGCTTGGCGATGGAGAATTCACCCCTCCACTTT	CASSLAMENSPLHF
-	TRBV5-1	-	TRBJ1-5	TGCGCCAGCAGCTTGGGGGGGGTTAGCAATCAGCCCCAGCATTTT	CASSLGGVSNQPQHF
-	TRBV4-1	TRBD1	TRBJ1-1	TGCGCCAGCAGCCAAGGGGACAGCCAGCTTGAAGCTTTCTTT	CASSQGDSQLEAFF
many	TRBV6-4	-	TRBJ2-2	TGTGCCAGCAGTGACTCTAGCGACACCGGGGAGCTGTTTTTT	CASSDSSDTGELFF
-	TRBV19	TRBD1	TRBJ2-2	TGTGCCATCAAGAGGACAGGGGAGACCGGGGAGCTGTTTTTT	CAIKRTGETGELFF
-	TRBV9	-	TRBJ2-1	TGTGCCAGCAGCCCAACTTGGACACCACTGGGGTCCAATCTGGACAATGAGCAGTTCTTC	CASSPTWTPLGSNLDNEQFF
-	TRBV6-5	TRBD1	TRBJ1-2	TGTGCCAGCAGTACCGGGACAGGGGGTTATGGCTACACCTTC	CASSTGTGGYGYTF
-	TRBV10-3	-	TRBJ1-3	TGTGCCATCAGTGAGTCCGTCCTCTCTGGAAACACCATATATTTT	CAISESVLSGNTIYF
-	TRBV28	-	TRBJ1-6	TGTGCCAGCAAGGGACGGAGGGTGGGTTCACCCCTCCACTTT	CASKGRRVGSPLHF
-	TRBV9	-	TRBJ2-2	TGTGCCAGCAGCGTAGCTGCGGGGGCACCTACCGGGGAGCTGTTTTTT	CASSVAAGAPTGELFF
-	TRBV2	TRBD1	TRBJ1-6	TGTGCCAGCAGTGATTGGGACAGGGGAACACCCCTCCACTTT	CASSDWDRGTPLHF
-	TRBV5-1	-	TRBJ2-2	TGCGCCAGCAGCTTGGGCGGGACAGCGAACACCGGGGAGCTGTTTTTT	CASSLGGTANTGELFF
-	TRBV18	-	TRBJ1-4	TGTGCCAGCTCACCCCTACCCCCGCCAGGGAATGAAAAACTGTTTTTT	CASSPLPPPGNEKLFF
-	TRBV4-1	-	TRBJ1-4	TGCGCCAGCAGCCACAGTGAAAAACTGTTTTTT	CASSHSEKLFF
once	TRBV5-1	TRBD1	TRBJ2-2	TGCGCCAGCAGCCGCTCGGGACAGGGGGACACCGGGGAGCTGTTTTTT	CASSRSGQGDTGELFF
-	TRBV4-1	TRBD1	TRBJ2-3	TGCGCCAGCAGGGGACAGGGGACAGATACGCAGTATTTT	CASRGQGTDTQYF
few	TRBV5-4	TRBD2	TRBJ2-5	TGTGCCAGCAGCTTGGGGCTAGCGGGAGAAGAGACCCAGTACTTC	CASSLGLAGEETQYF
-	TRBV5-1	TRBD2	TRBJ2-7	TGCGCCAGCAGCTCGAGCGGGGTGCGCTACGAGCAGTACTTC	CASSSSGVRYEQYF
-	TRBV5-1	-	TRBJ2-2	TGCGCCAGCAGCTTGGCCAGGAACACCGGGGAGCTGTTTTTT	CASSLARNTGELFF
-	TRBV10-3	-	TRBJ1-2	TGTGCCATCTCGGGGGGCGAGAATGCTAACTATGGCTACACCTTC	CAISGGENANYGYTF
few	TRBV5-1	-	TRBJ2-3	TGCGCCAGCAGCTCGAACAGGGTATCAGATACGCAGTATTTT	CASSSNRVSDTQYF
-	TRBV19	-	TRBJ2-5	TGTGCCAGTAGTATCCCTCTCGGGACCCAGTACTTC	CASSIPLGTQYF
-	TRBV3-1/TRBV3-2	-	TRBJ1-5	TGTGCCAGCAGCCCCACAGGTAATAGCAATCAGCCCCAGCATTTT	CASSPTGNSNQPQHF
once	TRBV24-1	-	TRBJ2-7	TGTGCCACCAGTGACCCCAACAGGGAGTCCTACGAGCAGTACTTC	CATSDPNRESYEQYF
-	TRBV11-2	TRBD1	TRBJ1-2	TGTGCCAGCAGCTCCGGGACAGGGGAGGGCTATGGCTACACCTTC	CASSSGTGEGYGYTF
-	TRBV29-1	-	TRBJ1-1	TGCAGCGTTTTCACAGGCCCAGGTGAAGCTTTCTTT	CSVFTGPGEAFF
once	TRBV3-1/TRBV3-2	-	TRBJ1-2	TGTGCCAGCCGGGACATAGGCTATGGCTACACCTTC	CASRDIGYGYTF
-	TRBV6-6	TRBD1	TRBJ1-1	TGTGCCACTACCGGGACAGTGAACACTGAAGCTTTCTTT	CATTGTVNTEAFF
once	TRBV28	-	TRBJ2-5	TGTGCCAGCAGTTTCGCTTACATACAAGAGACCCAGTACTTC	CASSFAYIQETQYF
-	TRBV1	-	TRBJ1-2	TGCACCAGCAGCCAAGCCGACAGCTATGGCTACACCTTC	CTSSQADSYGYTF
-	TRBV30	TRBD2	TRBJ2-1	TGTGCCTGGAGTACCGGGGGGGCATACAATGAGCAGTTCTTC	CAWSTGGAYNEQFF
-	TRBV6-5	TRBD2	TRBJ2-5	TGTGCCAGCAGTTTCGGACTAGCGGAAGAGACCCAGTACTTC	CASSFGLAEETQYF
-	TRBV12-5	-	TRBJ2-1	TGTGCTAGTGGTTTGGTACGGGTCAGGGGCCTCAGGTCCTACAATGAGCAGTTCTTC	CASGLVRVRGLRSYNEQFF
-	TRBV7-3	-	TRBJ1-5	TGTGCCAGCAGCCCGGGGGGCAATCAGCCCCAGCATTTT	CASSPGGNQPQHF
few	TRBV5-1	TRBD1	TRBJ2-3	TGCGCCAGCAGCTTGGGGACAGGGGGGACCTTGGGCACAGATACGCAGTATTTT	CASSLGTGGTLGTDTQYF
-	TRBV29-1	-	TRBJ1-2	TGCAGCGTTGGAGCAGGGGCCAATGGCTACACCTTC	CSVGAGANGYTF
-	TRBV20-1	-	TRBJ2-3	TGCAGTGCTAGTCTTTCCGGGATCACAGATACGCAGTATTTT	CSASLSGITDTQYF
-	TRBV6-1	TRBD1	TRBJ2-4	TGTGCCAGCAGTGCCTCGGGGACAGGGGTAGCCAAAAACATTCAGTACTTC	CASSASGTGVAKNIQYF
once	TRBV18	TRBD2	TRBJ2-2	TGTGCCAGCTCACCCGGACTAGCGGGGACCGGGGAGCTGTTTTTT	CASSPGLAGTGELFF
-	TRBV28	TRBD1	TRBJ1-3	TGTGCCAGCAGTTGGGTTCGGACAGGCGGAAACACCATATATTTT	CASSWVRTGGNTIYF
-	TRBV3-1/TRBV3-2	-	TRBJ2-1	TGTGCCAGCAGCCATATCGGGGAGGTCGACAATGAGCAGTTCTTC	CASSHIGEVDNEQFF
few	TRBV5-6	-	TRBJ1-1	TGTGCCAGCAGCTTTGGCGGTAAGAACACTGAAGCTTTCTTT	CASSFGGKNTEAFF
-	TRBV15	TRBD1	TRBJ1-2	TGTGCCACCAGCAGAGATCATGGACAGGGGGACTATGGCTACACCTTC	CATSRDHGQGDYGYTF
-	TRBV18	-	TRBJ1-3	TGTGCCAGCTCACCAGTGACAGCTTCCTCTGGAAACACCATATATTTT	CASSPVTASSGNTIYF
-	TRBV4-1	-	TRBJ2-1	TGCGCCAGCAGCCGAACAGGTGGTGAGCAGTTCTTC	CASSRTGGEQFF
-	TRBV9	-	TRBJ1-1	TGTGCCAGTAGCGCCCGACACGGGAACACTGAAGCTTTCTTT	CASSARHGNTEAFF
-	TRBV19	-	TRBJ1-1	TGTGCCAGTAGTATAGGTCCGGTTATGAACACTGAAGCTTTCTTT	CASSIGPVMNTEAFF
-	TRBV19	TRBD2	TRBJ2-3	TGTGCCAGTAGTCAACCTAGCGGGGGGAATAAAGATACGCAGTATTTT	CASSQPSGGNKDTQYF
-	TRBV7-8	-	TRBJ2-1	TGTGCCAGCAGCTTGGCGGCTGAGCAGTTCTTC	CASSLAAEQFF
-	TRBV28	-	TRBJ2-5	TGTGCCAGCAGTCGGAGTCTGGCGGGCGAGACCCAGTACTTC	CASSRSLAGETQYF
-	TRBV30	TRBD1	TRBJ1-6	TGTGCCTGGAATCCTTGGGGGACAGGGGACTCACCCCTCCACTTT	CAWNPWGTGDSPLHF